The TCR beta chain under discussion was sequenced for a study of shared clonotypes between healthy human individuals. Assay used: immunoSEQ multiplex PCR; TCRdb lists only in-frame clones, some missing. Here the sample spans approximately 500,000 clones, about 78% being singletons. Trimming pared 6 bases from V and 2 bases from J, leaving 11 bases between. The CDR3 is 15 amino acids. Germline CDR1 and CDR2: KGHSH and LQKENI. V is TRBV18 and J is TRBJ2-6, with D possibly matching TRBD2 (6 bases). Material for sequencing was PBMCs. The TCR originated in a woman aged 40 to 49 in good health. Some clones in this sample may be carry-over from other donors' samples. CDR3 sequence reads: CASSTGVAGANVLTF. The CDR3 DNA follows: TGTGCCAGCTCGACGGGGGTGGCTGGGGCCAACGTCCTGACTTTC. Together with reference TRBV18 and TRBJ2-6, the CDR3 gives the full variable domain: NAGVMQNPRHLVRRRGQEARLRCSPMKGHSHVYWYRQLPEEGLKFMVYLQKENIIDESGMPKERFSAEFPKEGPSILRIQQVVRGDSAAYFCASSTGVAGANVLTFGAGSRLTVL.